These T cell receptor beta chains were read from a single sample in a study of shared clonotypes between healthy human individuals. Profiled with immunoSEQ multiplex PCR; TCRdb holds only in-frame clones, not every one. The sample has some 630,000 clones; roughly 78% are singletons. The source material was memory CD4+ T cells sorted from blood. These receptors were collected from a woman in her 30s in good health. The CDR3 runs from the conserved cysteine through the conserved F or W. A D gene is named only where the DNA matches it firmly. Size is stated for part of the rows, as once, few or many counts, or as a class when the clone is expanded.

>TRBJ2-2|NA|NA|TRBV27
CASSSLVTGELFF
TGTGCCAGCAGTTCCCTAGTAACCGGGGAGCTGTTTTTT
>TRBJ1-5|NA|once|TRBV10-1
CASKKYRARNQPQHF
TGCGCCAGCAAAAAATACAGGGCTCGCAATCAGCCCCAGCATTTT
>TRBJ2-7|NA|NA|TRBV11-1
CASSSTTGWAYEQYF
TGTGCCAGCAGCTCCACGACAGGATGGGCCTACGAGCAGTACTTC
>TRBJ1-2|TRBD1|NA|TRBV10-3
CAISESDRGELGYTF
TGTGCCATCAGTGAGTCTGACAGGGGGGAGTTAGGCTACACCTTC
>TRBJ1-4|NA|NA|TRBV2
CASSEKGYSEKLFF
TGTGCCAGCAGTGAAAAGGGTTACAGTGAAAAACTGTTTTTT
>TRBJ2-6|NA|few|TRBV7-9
CASRTPSLGRANVLTF
TGTGCCAGCAGGACTCCCTCCCTGGGAAGGGCCAACGTCCTGACTTTC
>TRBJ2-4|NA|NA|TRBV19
CASSIARAIAKNIQYF
TGTGCCAGTAGTATTGCAAGGGCCATAGCCAAAAACATTCAGTACTTC
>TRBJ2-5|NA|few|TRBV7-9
CASSSTGETQYF
TGTGCCAGCAGTTCAACGGGGGAGACCCAGTACTTC
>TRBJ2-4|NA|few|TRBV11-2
CASSLDWAGNENIQYF
TGTGCCAGCAGCTTAGATTGGGCGGGAAACGAAAACATTCAGTACTTC
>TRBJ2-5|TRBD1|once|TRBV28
CASSLGGQGQETQYF
TGTGCCAGCAGTCTGGGGGGACAGGGACAAGAGACCCAGTACTTC
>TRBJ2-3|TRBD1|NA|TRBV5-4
CASSGRDRASTDTQYF
TGTGCCAGCAGCGGACGGGACAGGGCTAGCACAGATACGCAGTATTTT
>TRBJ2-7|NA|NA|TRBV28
CASRFGGVDYEQYF
TGTGCCAGCAGGTTTGGAGGGGTAGACTACGAGCAGTACTTC
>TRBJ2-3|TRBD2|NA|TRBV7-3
CASSRGLAGVKSDTQYF
TGTGCCAGCAGCCGTGGACTAGCGGGAGTTAAATCAGATACGCAGTATTTT
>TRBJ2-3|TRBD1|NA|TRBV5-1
CASSLGTATDTQYF
TGCGCCAGCAGCCTGGGGACAGCCACAGATACGCAGTATTTT
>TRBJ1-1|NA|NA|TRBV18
CASSRDGRLNTEAFF
TGTGCCAGCTCTCGGGACGGGAGATTGAACACTGAAGCTTTCTTT
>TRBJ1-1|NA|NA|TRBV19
CASTEGRGGTEAFF
TGTGCCAGTACCGAGGGGAGGGGCGGCACTGAAGCTTTCTTT
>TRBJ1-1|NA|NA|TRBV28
CASSGRVRGNTEAFF
TGTGCCAGCAGTGGGAGGGTCCGAGGAAACACTGAAGCTTTCTTT
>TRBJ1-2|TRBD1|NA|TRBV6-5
CASSRTGSNYGYTF
TGTGCCAGCAGTAGGACAGGGAGTAACTATGGCTACACCTTC
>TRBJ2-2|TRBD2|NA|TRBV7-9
CASSIPSGSTGELFF
TGTGCCAGCAGCATACCTAGCGGGAGTACCGGGGAGCTGTTTTTT
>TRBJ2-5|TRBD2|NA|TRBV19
CASSGGLAEQETQYF
TGTGCCAGTAGTGGGGGACTAGCGGAACAAGAGACCCAGTACTTC
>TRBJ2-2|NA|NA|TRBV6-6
CASSTRAFGTGELFF
TGTGCCAGCAGTACTAGGGCTTTTGGGACCGGGGAGCTGTTTTTT
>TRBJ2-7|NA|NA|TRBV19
CASSRDTYEQYF
TGTGCCAGTAGCCGGGACACTTACGAGCAGTACTTC
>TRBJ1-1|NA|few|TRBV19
CANTEAFF
TGTGCCAACACTGAAGCTTTCTTT
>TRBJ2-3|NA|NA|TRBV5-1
CASSSLAATDTQYF
TGCGCCAGCAGCAGCCTTGCAGCCACAGATACGCAGTATTTT
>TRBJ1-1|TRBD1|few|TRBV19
CASSQDRGRRTEAFF
TGTGCCAGCTCTCAGGACAGGGGGCGGAGGACTGAAGCTTTCTTT
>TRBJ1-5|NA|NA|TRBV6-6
CASSYSGGPVVQPQHF
TGTGCCAGCAGTTACAGTGGGGGACCCGTCGTACAGCCCCAGCATTTT
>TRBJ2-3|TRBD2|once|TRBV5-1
CASSLGLAGGISTDTQYF
TGCGCCAGCAGCTTGGGACTAGCGGGAGGTATTAGCACAGATACGCAGTATTTT
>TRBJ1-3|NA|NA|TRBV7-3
CASSLREGSGNTIYF
TGTGCCAGCAGCTTAAGGGAAGGCTCTGGAAACACCATATATTTT
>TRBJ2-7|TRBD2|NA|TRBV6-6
CASRPTSGRAYEQYF
TGTGCCAGCAGACCCACTAGCGGGAGGGCCTACGAGCAGTACTTC
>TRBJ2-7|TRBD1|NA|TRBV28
CASVRSGTGSYEQYF
TGTGCCAGCGTCAGATCCGGGACAGGGAGCTACGAGCAGTACTTC
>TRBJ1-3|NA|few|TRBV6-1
CASSDVGNTIYF
TGTGCCAGCAGTGACGTTGGAAACACCATATATTTT
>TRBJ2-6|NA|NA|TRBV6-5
CASMAGNPGANVLTF
TGTGCCAGCATGGCCGGAAACCCTGGGGCCAACGTCCTGACTTTC
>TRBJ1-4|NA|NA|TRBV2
CASAREVGEKLFF
TGTGCCAGTGCAAGGGAGGTGGGCGAAAAACTGTTTTTT
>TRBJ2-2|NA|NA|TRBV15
CATSSHSNTGELFF
TGTGCCACCAGCTCTCACAGCAACACCGGGGAGCTGTTTTTT
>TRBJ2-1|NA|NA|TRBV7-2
CASSFYRVDEQFF
TGTGCCAGCAGCTTTTACAGGGTGGATGAGCAGTTCTTC
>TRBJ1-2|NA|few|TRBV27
CASSSPDYRGGYTF
TGTGCCAGCAGTTCGCCGGACTACCGTGGTGGCTACACCTTC
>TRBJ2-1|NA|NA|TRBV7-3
CASSHYTTGSDEQFF
TGTGCCAGCAGCCACTACACGACAGGATCCGATGAGCAGTTCTTC
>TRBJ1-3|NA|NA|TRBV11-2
CASSLVPGSGNTIYF
TGTGCCAGCAGCTTAGTGCCTGGGTCTGGAAACACCATATATTTT
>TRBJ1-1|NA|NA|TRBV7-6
CASSRVRGASPNTEAFF
TGTGCCAGCAGCCGAGTGCGGGGTGCTAGCCCCAACACTGAAGCTTTCTTT
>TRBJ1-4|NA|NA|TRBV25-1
CASSELEEKLFF
TGTGCCAGCAGTGAATTAGAGGAAAAACTGTTTTTT
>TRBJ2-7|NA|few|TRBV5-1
CASSPSQYF
TGTGCCAGCAGCCCTTCCCAGTACTTC
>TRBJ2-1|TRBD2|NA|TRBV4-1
CASSQERGLAGGPENEQFF
TGCGCCAGCAGCCAAGAAAGGGGACTAGCGGGAGGGCCTGAGAATGAGCAGTTCTTC
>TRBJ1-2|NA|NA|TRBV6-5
CASTAPSPYGYTF
TGTGCCAGCACGGCCCCCAGCCCCTATGGCTACACCTTC
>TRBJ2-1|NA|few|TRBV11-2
CASSSRIIFEGNEQFF
TGTGCCAGCAGCTCTAGGATAATTTTTGAGGGCAATGAGCAGTTCTTC
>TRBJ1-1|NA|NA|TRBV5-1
CASSLAQEGAAFF
TGCGCCAGCAGCTTGGCTCAGGAAGGGGCGGCTTTCTTT
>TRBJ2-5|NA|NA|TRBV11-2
CASGTLGLQETQYF
TGTGCCAGCGGGACCTTGGGGCTTCAAGAGACCCAGTACTTC
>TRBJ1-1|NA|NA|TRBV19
CASSTQRDTEAFF
TGTGCCAGTAGTACGCAGAGGGACACTGAAGCTTTCTTT
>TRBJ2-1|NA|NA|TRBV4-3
CASSRSGDYNEQFF
TGCGCCAGCAGCAGGTCTGGGGATTACAATGAGCAGTTCTTC
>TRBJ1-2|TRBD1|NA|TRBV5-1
CASSLQDRGPGYTF
TGCGCCAGCAGCTTGCAGGACAGGGGGCCGGGCTACACCTTC
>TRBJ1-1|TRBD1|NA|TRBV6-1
CASSGQGDTEAFF
TGTGCCAGCAGTGGACAGGGGGACACTGAAGCTTTCTTT
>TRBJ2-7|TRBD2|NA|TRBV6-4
CASSDSRASGYEQYF
TGTGCCAGCAGTGACTCGAGGGCTAGCGGCTACGAGCAGTACTTC